The subject of this entry is one TCR beta chain. This clone's antigen is unknown. Within one base of it there is no much larger clone, and no base qualities were kept. Trimmed from V: 0 bases; trimmed from J: 9 bases; junction bases lacking a gene match: 7. The CDR3 holds 16 amino acids from the cysteine to the phenylalanine. Only CDR3 DNA remains: 48 bases, in frame from the first base. According to the germline V gene, CDR1 reads SGHTA and CDR2 reads FQGTGA. Whole blood was collected in K2EDTA tubes by collaborating institutions according to the institutions' own protocols. For TCRbeta analysis, collaborators shipped samples in one of three forms: frozen whole blood, isolated PBMCs, or DNA extracted from either of those sample types. This sample stems from a study of blood T cell repertoires in COVID-19 (dated by TCRdb to about 2020). Broadly, across the study: Collaborator samples came from the United States, Italy and Spain and covered acute and convalescent phases of COVID-19. The prospective study material was composed of cDNA or gDNA derived from T cells, B-cell-depleted T cells, or PBMCs. Subjects who had been exposed to COVID-19, were actively infected with it, or had recovered from it provided the deeply sampled blood TCRbeta repertoires that made up the dataset. The repertoires were released in a freely available public database meant as a resource for research on the immune response to SARS-CoV-2. Samples came from the ongoing ImmuneRACE study (first 160 participants) plus 1,254 subjects from 6 global collaborators. Sample metadata almost always included a de-identified subject ID, COVID-19 status, age in years and sex. HLA class I and class II types, where available, came from metadata supplied by the sample provider rather than from assay-based typing.

On the study overall, not on this receptor specifically: The quantity of clinical and demographic metadata differed by source and by participant and was supplied without curation.

TCRbeta CDR3 regions were amplified from genomic DNA using the immunoSEQ Assay, a bias-controlled multiplex PCR. The original methods were these. Nucleated cell counts per sample were estimated from amplification of reference gene primers within the assay. To quantify the absolute abundance of each unique TCRbeta CDR3 rearrangement, sequence reads were collapsed and filtered. Productive Simpson clonality was computed per sample as the square root of Simpson's diversity index over productive rearrangements. The table was pulled from immuneACCESS by TCRdb, which kept in-frame rearrangements only. Such tables lose some clones; where checked, under half of the loss comes from unresolved V genes, and the rest has no known cause. V and J calls and clone size follow that table, whereas D and trimming were derived from the DNA. The sample table records some 130,000 clones; 90% of these occur just once. The ten largest clones capture about 4% of the sample.

Here the chain combines TRBV7-3 and TRBJ2-6, and TRBD1 aligns with 8 junction nucleotides. This TCR came from a man aged 50 to 60 with active COVID-19. The sequenced sample was peripheral blood. For the CDR3, the sequence is CASSLTAGQGDNVLTF. The nucleotides read TGTGCCAGCAGCTTAACGGCCGGACAGGGCGACAACGTCCTGACTTTC.